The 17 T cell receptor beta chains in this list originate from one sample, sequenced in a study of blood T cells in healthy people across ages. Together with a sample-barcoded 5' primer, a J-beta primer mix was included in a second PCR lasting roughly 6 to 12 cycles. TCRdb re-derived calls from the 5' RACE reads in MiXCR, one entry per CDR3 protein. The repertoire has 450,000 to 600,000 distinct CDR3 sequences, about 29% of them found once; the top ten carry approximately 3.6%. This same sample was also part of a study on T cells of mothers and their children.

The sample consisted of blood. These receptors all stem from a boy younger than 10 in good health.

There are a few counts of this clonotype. In DNA form, the CDR3 reads TGTGCCAGCAGCTCAATACAGGGACACTATGAAGGCTACACCTTC. Translating it yields CASSSIQGHYEGYTF. The chain has TRBV11-2 and TRBJ1-2; D may be TRBD1 (6 bases). The germline V gene encodes CDR1 SGHAT and CDR2 FQNNGV. The CDR3 totals 15 residues. Deletions cut 4 bases from V and 8 bases from J, with 20 bases between.

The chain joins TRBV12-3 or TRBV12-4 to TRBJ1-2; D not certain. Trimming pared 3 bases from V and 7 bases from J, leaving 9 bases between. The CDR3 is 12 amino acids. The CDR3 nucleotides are TGTGCCAGCAGTTTCCGGGTGGGTGGCTACACCTTC. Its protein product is CASSFRVGGYTF.

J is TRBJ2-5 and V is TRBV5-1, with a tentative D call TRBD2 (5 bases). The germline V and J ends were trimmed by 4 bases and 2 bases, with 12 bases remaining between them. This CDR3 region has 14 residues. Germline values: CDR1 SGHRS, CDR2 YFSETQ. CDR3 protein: CASSMARTQETQYF. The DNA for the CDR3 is TGCGCCAGCAGCATGGCCAGGACTCAAGAGACCCAGTACTTC.

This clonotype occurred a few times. The CDR3 here is CASSLYQRRNVEGESTDTQYF. CDR3 nucleotide sequence: TGTGCCAGCAGCTTATACCAACGTAGAAACGTAGAGGGGGAGAGCACAGATACGCAGTATTTT. The chain recombines TRBV11-2 with TRBJ2-3, with D maybe TRBD1 (6 bases). The CDR3 sequence is 21 residues long. With 2 bases removed from V and 0 bases from J, the gap between germline ends came to 27 bases. The germline V gene encodes CDR1 SGHAT and CDR2 FQNNGV.

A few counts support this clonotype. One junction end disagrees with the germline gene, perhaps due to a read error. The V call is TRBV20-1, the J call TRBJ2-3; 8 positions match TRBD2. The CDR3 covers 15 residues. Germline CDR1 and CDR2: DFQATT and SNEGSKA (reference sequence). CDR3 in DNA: TGCAGTGCGAGAGATTCTAGCGGGAGCACAGATACGCAGTATTTT. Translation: CSARDSSGSTDTQYF.

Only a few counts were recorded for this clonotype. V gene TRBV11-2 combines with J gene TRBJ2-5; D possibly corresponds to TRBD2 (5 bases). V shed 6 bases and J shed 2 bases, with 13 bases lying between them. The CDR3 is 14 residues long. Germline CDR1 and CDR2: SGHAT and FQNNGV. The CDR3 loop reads CASRNRGIQETQYF. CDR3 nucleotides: TGTGCCAGCAGGAACCGGGGTATACAAGAGACCCAGTACTTC. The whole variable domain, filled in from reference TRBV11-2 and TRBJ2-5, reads EAGVAQSPRYKIIEKRQSVAFWCNPISGHATLYWYQQILGQGPKLLIQFQNNGVVDDSQLPKDRFSAERLKGVDSTLKIQPAKLEDSAVYLCASRNRGIQETQYFGPGTRLLVL.

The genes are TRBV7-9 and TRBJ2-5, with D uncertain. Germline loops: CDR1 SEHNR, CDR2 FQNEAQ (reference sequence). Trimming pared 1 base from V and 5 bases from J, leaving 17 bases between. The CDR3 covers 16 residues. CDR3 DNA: TGTGCCAGCAGCTTAGTAAGTGGGCCGACCTGGGAGACCCAGTACTTC. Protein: CASSLVSGPTWETQYF.

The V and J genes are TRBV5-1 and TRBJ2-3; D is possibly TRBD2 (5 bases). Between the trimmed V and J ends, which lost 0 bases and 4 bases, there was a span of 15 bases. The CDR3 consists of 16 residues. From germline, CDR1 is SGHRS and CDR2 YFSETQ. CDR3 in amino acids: CASSLDRSRGSDTQYF. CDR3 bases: TGCGCCAGCAGCTTGGATCGGTCCCGGGGTTCAGATACGCAGTATTTT.

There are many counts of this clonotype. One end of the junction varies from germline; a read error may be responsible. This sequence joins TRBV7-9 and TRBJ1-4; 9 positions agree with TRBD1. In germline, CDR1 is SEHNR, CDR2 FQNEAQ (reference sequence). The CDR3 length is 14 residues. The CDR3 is CASSQGQGREKLFF. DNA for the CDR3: TGCGCCAGCAGCCAGGGACAGGGAAGAGAAAAACTGTTTTTT.

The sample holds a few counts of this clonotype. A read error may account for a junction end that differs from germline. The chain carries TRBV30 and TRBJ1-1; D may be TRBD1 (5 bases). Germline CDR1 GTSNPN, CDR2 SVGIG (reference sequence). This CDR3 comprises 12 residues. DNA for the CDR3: TGTGCCTGGGAGCGGGGGAACTCTGAAGCTTTCTTT. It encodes CAWERGNSEAFF.

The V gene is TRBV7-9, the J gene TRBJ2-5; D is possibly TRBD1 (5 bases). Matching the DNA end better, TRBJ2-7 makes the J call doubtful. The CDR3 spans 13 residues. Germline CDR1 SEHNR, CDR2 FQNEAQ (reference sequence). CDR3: CASSLEDGAEQYF. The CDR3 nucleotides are TGTGCCAGCAGCTTAGAAGATGGGGCCGAGCAGTACTTC.

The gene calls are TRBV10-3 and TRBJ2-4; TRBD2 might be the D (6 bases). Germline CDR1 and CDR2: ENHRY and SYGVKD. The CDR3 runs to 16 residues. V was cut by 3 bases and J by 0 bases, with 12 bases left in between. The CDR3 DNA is TGTGCCATCAGTGATGGGCGGGGATTAGCCAAAAACATTCAGTACTTC. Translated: CAISDGRGLAKNIQYF.

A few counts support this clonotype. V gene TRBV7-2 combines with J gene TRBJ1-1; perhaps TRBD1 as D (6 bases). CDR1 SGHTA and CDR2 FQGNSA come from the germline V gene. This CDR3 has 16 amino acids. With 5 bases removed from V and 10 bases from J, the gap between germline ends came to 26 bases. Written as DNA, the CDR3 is TGTGCCAGCAGCCCACCGGGGGCAGGGAAGATGGCTGGAGCTTTCTTT. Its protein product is CASSPPGAGKMAGAFF.

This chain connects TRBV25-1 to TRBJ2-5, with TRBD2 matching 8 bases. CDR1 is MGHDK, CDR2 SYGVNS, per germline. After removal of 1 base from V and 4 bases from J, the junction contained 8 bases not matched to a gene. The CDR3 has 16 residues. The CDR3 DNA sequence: TGTGCCAGCAGTGAATTGGTCGGGGGGGCCTCAGAGACCCAGTACTTC. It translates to CASSELVGGASETQYF.

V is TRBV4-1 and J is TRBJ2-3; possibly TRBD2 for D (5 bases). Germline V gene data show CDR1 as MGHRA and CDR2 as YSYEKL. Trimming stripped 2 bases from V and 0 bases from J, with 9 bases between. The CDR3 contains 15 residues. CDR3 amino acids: CASSQLALSTDTQYF. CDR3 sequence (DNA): TGCGCCAGCAGCCAACTAGCCCTAAGCACAGATACGCAGTATTTT.

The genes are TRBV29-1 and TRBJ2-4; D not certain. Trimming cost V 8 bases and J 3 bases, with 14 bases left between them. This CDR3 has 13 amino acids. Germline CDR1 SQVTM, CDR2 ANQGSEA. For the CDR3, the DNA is TGCAGCCTTTCCATACGGAGCAAAAACATTCAGTACTTC. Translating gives CSLSIRSKNIQYF. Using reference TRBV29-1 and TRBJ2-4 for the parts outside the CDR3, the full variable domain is SAVISQKPSRDICQRGTSLTIQCQVDSQVTMMFWYRQQPGQSLTLIATANQGSEATYESGFVIDKFPISRPNLTFSTLTVSNMSPEDSSIYLCSLSIRSKNIQYFGAGTRLSVL.

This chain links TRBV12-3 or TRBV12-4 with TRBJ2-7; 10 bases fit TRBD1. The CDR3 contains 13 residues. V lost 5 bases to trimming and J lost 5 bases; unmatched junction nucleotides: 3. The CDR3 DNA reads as TGTGCCAGCAGTCGGGACAGGGGAAACGAGCAGTACTTC. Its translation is CASSRDRGNEQYF.